This TCR beta chain was captured by sequencing in a study of cytomegalovirus exposure and HLA in healthy donors. The CDR3 is 13 amino acids. Trimming cost V 5 bases and J 5 bases, with 12 bases left between them. Germline V gene lookup returns CDR1 LNHNV and CDR2 YYDKDF (reference sequence). 13 Jbeta primers and 60 Vbeta primers were used for the PCR. Repertoires were generated with immunoSEQ multiplex PCR, while TCRdb's copy carries only in-frame clones and drops some. The repertoire consists of 100,000 or so clones, with around four fifths occurring once and the leading ten covering 6.5% to 9.5%. The receptor was derived from a woman aged 40-49 years in good health and CMV-seropositive. This chain joins TRBV15 and TRBJ1-1; D might be TRBD1 (5 bases). Sequencing used PBMCs. CDR3 nucleotides: TGTGCCACCAGCGGGGGAGGTGGGACTGAAGCTTTCTTT. This sequence encodes CATSGGGGTEAFF. Using reference TRBV15 and TRBJ1-1 for the parts outside the CDR3, the full variable domain is DAMVIQNPRYQVTQFGKPVTLSCSQTLNHNVMYWYQQKSSQAPKLLFHYYDKDFNNEADTPDNFQSRRPNTSFCFLDIRSPGLGDTAMYLCATSGGGGTEAFFGQGTRLTVV.